This TCR beta chain stems from a study of blood T cells in healthy people across ages. This clonotype was seen only a few times. J was trimmed by 2 bases and V by 4 bases; bases with no gene match: 5. This CDR3 region has 15 residues. Germline lookup yields CDR1 MGHDK and CDR2 SYGVNS. Sample-barcoded 5' priming and a J-beta primer mix drove a second PCR of 7 to 11 cycles. One entry per CDR3 protein, called by TCRdb with MiXCR from the 5' RACE reads. The sample shows about 1.4 million distinct CDR3 sequences, approximately 63% of them seen only once. This sequence joins TRBV25-1 and TRBJ1-2, with TRBD1 matching over 9 bases. The TCR was taken from a man aged 18 to 29 in good health. The sequenced sample consisted of blood. The DNA for the CDR3 is TGTGCCAGCAGTGCCGGGACAGGGTGGAACTATGGCTACACCTTC. Amino acids: CASSAGTGWNYGYTF.